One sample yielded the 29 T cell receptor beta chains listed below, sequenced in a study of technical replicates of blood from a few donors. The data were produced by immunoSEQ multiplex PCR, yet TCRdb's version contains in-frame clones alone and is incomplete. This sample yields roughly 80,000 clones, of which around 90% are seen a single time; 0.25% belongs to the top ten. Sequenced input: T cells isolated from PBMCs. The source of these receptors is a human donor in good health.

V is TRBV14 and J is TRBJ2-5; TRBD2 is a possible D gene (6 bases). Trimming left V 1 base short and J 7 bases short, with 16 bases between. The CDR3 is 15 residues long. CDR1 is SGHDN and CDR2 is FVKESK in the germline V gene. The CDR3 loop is CASSQGVPGTGTQYF. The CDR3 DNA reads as TGTGCCAGCAGCCAAGGCGTGCCGGGGACTGGGACCCAGTACTTC.

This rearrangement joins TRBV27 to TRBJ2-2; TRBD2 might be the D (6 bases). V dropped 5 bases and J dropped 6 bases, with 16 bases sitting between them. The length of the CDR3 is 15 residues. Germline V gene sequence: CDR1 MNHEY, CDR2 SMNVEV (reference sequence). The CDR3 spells CASSGTQGWSGELFF. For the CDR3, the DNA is TGTGCCAGCAGTGGGACTCAGGGTTGGTCCGGGGAGCTGTTTTTT.

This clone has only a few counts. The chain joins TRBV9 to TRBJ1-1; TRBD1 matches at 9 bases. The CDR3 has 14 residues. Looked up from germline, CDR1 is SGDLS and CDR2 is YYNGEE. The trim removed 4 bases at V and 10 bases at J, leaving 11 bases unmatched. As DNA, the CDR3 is TGTGCCAGCAGCTCAACAGGGACAGGGTGGAGAGCTTTCTTT. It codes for CASSSTGTGWRAFF. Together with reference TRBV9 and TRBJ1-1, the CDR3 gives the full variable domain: DSGVTQTPKHLITATGQRVTLRCSPRSGDLSVYWYQQSLDQGLQFLIQYYNGEERAKGNILERFSAQQFPDLHSELNLSSLELGDSALYFCASSSTGTGWRAFFGQGTRLTVV.

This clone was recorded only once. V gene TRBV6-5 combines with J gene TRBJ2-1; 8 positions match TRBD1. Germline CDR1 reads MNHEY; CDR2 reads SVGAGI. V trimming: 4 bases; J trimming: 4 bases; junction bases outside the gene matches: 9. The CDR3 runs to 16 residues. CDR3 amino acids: CASSSRQGLLYNEQFF. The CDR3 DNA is TGTGCCAGCAGTTCCCGACAGGGGCTCTTGTACAATGAGCAGTTCTTC.

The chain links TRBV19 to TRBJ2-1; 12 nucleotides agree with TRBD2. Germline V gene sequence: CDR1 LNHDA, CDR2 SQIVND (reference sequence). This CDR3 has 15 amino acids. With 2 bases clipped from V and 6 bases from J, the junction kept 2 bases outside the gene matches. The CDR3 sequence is CASSISSGRANEQFF. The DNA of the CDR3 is TGTGCCAGTAGTATATCTAGCGGGAGGGCCAATGAGCAGTTCTTC. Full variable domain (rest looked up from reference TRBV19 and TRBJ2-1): DGGITQSPKYLFRKEGQNVTLSCEQNLNHDAMYWYRQDPGQGLRLIYYSQIVNDFQKGDIAEGYSVSREKKESFPLTVTSAQKNPTAFYLCASSISSGRANEQFFGPGTRLTVL.

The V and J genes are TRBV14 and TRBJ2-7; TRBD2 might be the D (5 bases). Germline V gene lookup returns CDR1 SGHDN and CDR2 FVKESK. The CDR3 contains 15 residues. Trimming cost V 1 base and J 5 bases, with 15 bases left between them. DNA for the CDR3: TGTGCCAGCAGCCAAGGGGTAGCCGGGGTCCACGAGCAGTACTTC. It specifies CASSQGVAGVHEQYF.

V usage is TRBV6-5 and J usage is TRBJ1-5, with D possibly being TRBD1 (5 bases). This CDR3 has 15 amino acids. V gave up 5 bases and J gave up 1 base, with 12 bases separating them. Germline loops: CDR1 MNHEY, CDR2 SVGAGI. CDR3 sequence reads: CASSRSTGSNQPQHF. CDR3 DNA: TGTGCCAGCAGTCGGAGCACAGGAAGCAATCAGCCCCAGCATTTT.

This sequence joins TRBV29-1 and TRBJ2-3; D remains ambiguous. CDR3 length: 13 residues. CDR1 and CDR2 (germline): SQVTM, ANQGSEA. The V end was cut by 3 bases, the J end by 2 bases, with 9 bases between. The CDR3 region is CSVDMRLTDTQYF. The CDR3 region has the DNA TGCAGCGTTGATATGCGGCTCACAGATACGCAGTATTTT.

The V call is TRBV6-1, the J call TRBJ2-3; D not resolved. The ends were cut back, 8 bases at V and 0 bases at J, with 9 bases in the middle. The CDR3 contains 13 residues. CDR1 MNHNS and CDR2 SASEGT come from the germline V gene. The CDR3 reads CASPTPSTDTQYF. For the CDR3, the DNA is TGTGCCAGCCCGACTCCGAGCACAGATACGCAGTATTTT.

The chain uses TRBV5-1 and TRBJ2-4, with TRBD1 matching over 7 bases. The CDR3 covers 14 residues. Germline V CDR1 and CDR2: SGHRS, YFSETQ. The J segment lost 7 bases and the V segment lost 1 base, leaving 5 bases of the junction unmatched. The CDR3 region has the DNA TGCGCCAGCAGCTTGAGTGGGACAGACAACATTCAGTACTTC. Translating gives CASSLSGTDNIQYF.

CDR3 nucleotide sequence: TGTGCCAGCAGCAAAGCAAGCGGGGGGGAACAAGAGACCCAGTACTTC. It codes for CASSKASGGEQETQYF. The chain combines TRBV21-1 with TRBJ2-5; the table's D call, TRBD2, has no DNA check behind it. TRBV21-1 is a listed pseudogene. The CDR3 consists of 16 residues.

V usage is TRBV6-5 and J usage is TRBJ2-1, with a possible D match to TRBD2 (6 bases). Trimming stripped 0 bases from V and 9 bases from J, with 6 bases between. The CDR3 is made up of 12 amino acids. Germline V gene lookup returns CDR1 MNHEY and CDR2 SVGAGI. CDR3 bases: TGTGCCAGCAGTTACTCGCGGGGTGAGCAGTTCTTC. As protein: CASSYSRGEQFF.

The chain's CDR3 is CASSLSPSSQAETQYF. The CDR3 DNA follows: TGTGCCAGCAGCTTATCACCTTCGAGCCAGGCAGAGACCCAGTACTTC. The V gene is TRBV7-6, the J gene TRBJ2-5, with D unresolved. The length of the CDR3 is 16 residues. Germline CDR1 and CDR2: SGHVS and FNYEAQ. Trimming left V 2 bases short and J 4 bases short, with 17 bases between.

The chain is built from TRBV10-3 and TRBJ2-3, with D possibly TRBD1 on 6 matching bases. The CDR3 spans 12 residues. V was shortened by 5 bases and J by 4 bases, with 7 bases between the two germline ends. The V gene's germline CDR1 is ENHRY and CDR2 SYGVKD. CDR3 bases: TGTGCCATCAGTTCAGGGGCAGATACGCAGTATTTT. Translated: CAISSGADTQYF.

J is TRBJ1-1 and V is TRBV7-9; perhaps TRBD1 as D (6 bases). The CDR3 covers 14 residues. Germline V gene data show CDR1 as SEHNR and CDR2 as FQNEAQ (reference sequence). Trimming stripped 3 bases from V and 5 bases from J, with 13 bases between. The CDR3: CASSFQGKHTEAFF. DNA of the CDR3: TGTGCCAGCAGCTTTCAGGGGAAGCATACTGAAGCTTTCTTT. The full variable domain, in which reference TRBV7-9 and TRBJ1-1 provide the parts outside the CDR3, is DTGVSQNPRHKITKRGQNVTFRCDPISEHNRLYWYRQTLGQGPEFLTYFQNEAQLEKSRLLSDRFSAERPKGSFSTLEIQRTEQGDSAMYLCASSFQGKHTEAFFGQGTRLTVV.

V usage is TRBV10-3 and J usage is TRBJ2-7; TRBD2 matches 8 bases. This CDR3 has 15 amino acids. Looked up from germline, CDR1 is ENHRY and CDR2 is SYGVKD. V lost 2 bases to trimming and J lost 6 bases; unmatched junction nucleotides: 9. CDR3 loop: CAISESGSSLSEQYF. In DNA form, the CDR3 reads TGTGCCATCAGTGAGAGCGGGAGTTCTCTTTCCGAGCAGTACTTC.

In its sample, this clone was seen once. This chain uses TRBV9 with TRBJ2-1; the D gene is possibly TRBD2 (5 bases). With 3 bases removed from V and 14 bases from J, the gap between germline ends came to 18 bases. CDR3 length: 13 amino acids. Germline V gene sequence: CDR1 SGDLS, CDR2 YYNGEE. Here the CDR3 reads CASSAAPLLGEFF. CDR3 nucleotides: TGTGCCAGCAGCGCCGCCCCCCTGCTGGGAGAGTTCTTC.

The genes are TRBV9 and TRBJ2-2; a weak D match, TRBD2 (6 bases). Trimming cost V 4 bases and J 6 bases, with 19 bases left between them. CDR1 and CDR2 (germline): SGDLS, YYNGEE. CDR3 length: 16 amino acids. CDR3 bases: TGTGCCAGCAGCCCCCCTCGCGGGATGTATTCCGGGGAGCTGTTTTTT. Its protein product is CASSPPRGMYSGELFF.

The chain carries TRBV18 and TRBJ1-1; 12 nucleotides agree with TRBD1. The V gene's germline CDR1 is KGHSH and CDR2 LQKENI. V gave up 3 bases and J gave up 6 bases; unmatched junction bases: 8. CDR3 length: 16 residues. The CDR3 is CASSPSEGQGASEAFF. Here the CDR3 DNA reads TGTGCCAGCTCACCCAGTGAGGGACAGGGGGCTTCTGAAGCTTTCTTT. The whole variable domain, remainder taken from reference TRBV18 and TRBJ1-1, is NAGVMQNPRHLVRRRGQEARLRCSPMKGHSHVYWYRQLPEEGLKFMVYLQKENIIDESGMPKERFSAEFPKEGPSILRIQQVVRGDSAAYFCASSPSEGQGASEAFFGQGTRLTVV.

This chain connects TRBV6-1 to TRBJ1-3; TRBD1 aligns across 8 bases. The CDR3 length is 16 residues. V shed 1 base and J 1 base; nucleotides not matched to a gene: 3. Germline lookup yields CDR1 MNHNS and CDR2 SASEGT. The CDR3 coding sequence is TGTGCCAGCAGTGAAGTTGGGGACAGGTCTGGAAACACCATATATTTT. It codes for CASSEVGDRSGNTIYF.

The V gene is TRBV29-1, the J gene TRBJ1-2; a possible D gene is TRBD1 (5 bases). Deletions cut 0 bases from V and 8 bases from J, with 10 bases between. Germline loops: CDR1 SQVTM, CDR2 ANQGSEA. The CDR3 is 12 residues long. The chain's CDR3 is CSVEDAGRGYTF. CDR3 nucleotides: TGCAGCGTTGAAGATGCAGGGAGGGGCTACACCTTC.

CDR3 sequence: CAITGLANEQFF. In DNA form, the CDR3 reads TGTGCCATCACGGGACTAGCTAATGAGCAGTTCTTC. This chain uses TRBV28 with TRBJ2-1; TRBD2 matches at 9 bases. Germline V gene sequence: CDR1 MDHEN, CDR2 SYDVKM. V was pared by 10 bases and J by 7 bases, with 5 bases of the junction left unmatched. The CDR3 runs 12 residues.

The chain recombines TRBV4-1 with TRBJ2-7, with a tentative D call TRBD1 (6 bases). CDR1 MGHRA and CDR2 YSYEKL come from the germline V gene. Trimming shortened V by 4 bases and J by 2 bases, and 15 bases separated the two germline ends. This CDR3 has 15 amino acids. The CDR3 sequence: CASSPSGDPTYEQYF. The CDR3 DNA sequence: TGCGCCAGCAGCCCCTCAGGGGACCCAACCTACGAGCAGTACTTC.

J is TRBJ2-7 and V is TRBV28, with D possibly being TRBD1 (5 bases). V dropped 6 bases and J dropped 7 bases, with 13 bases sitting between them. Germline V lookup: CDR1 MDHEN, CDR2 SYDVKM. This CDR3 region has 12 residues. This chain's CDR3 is CASSSGFEEQYF. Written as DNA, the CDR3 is TGTGCCAGCAGCTCAGGGTTTGAAGAGCAGTACTTC.

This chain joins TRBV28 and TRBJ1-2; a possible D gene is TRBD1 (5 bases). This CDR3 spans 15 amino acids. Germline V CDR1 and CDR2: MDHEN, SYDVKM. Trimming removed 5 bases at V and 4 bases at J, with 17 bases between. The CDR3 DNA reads TGTGCCAGCAGTACCCGACAGCTACTCTCCTATGGCTACACCTTC. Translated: CASSTRQLLSYGYTF.

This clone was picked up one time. The chain's CDR3 is CAWSAGTVYNSPLHF. The DNA of the CDR3 is TGTGCCTGGAGCGCTGGGACAGTTTATAATTCACCCCTCCACTTT. V usage is TRBV30 and J usage is TRBJ1-6; 7 bases are a match to TRBD1. V lost 3 bases, J lost 4 bases, and 6 bases stayed unmatched. The CDR3 consists of 15 residues. Germline V CDR1 and CDR2: GTSNPN, SVGIG (reference sequence). The full variable domain, rest sourced from reference TRBV30 and TRBJ1-6, is SQTIHQWPATLVQPVGSPLSLECTVEGTSNPNLYWYRQAAGRGLQLLFYSVGIGQISSEVPQNLSASRPQDRQFILSSKKLLLSDSGFYLCAWSAGTVYNSPLHFGNGTRLTVT.

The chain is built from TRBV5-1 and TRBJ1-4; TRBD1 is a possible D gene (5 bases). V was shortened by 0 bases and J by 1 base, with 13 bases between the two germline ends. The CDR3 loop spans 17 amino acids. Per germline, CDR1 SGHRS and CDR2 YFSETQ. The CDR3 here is CASSLAYPTGTNEKLFF. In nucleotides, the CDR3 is TGCGCCAGCAGCTTGGCCTACCCTACAGGAACTAATGAAAAACTGTTTTTT.

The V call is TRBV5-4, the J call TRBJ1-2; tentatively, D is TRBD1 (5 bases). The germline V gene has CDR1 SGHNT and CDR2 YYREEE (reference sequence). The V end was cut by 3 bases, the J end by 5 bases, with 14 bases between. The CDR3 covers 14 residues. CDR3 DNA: TGTGCCAGCAGCTGGGGGGACCGGCAATATGGCTACACCTTC. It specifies CASSWGDRQYGYTF.

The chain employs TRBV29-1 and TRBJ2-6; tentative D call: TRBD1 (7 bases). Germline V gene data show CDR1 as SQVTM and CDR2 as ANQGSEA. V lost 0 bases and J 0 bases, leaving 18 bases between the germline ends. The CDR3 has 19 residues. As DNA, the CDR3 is TGCAGCGTTGAAGATTTCAGGGGGGTCAGGAACTCTGGGGCCAACGTCCTGACTTTC. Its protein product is CSVEDFRGVRNSGANVLTF.